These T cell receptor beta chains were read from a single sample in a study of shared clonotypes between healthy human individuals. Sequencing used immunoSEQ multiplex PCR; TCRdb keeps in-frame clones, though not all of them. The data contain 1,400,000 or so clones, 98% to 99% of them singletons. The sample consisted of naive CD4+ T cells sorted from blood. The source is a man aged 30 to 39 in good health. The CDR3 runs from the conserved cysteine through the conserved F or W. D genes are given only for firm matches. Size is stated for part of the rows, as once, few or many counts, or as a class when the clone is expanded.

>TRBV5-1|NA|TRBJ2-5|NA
CASSLAPGGETQYF
TGCGCCAGCAGCTTGGCTCCAGGGGGGGAGACCCAGTACTTC
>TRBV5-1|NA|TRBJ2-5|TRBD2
CASSVSGSRETQYF
TGCGCCAGCAGCGTTAGCGGGAGTAGAGAGACCCAGTACTTC
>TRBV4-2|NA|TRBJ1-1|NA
CASSQDLRTEAFF
TGTGCCAGCAGCCAAGATCTGCGCACTGAAGCTTTCTTT
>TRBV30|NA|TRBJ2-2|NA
CAWRDEGLVAGELFF
TGTGCCTGGAGGGATGAGGGTCTAGTTGCCGGGGAGCTGTTTTTT
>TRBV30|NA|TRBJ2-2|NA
CACQEYSTTGELFF
TGTGCCTGCCAGGAATACAGTACCACCGGGGAGCTGTTTTTT
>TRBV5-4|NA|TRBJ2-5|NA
CASSFARFPGDQETQYF
TGTGCCAGCAGCTTTGCTCGGTTCCCGGGAGACCAAGAGACCCAGTACTTC
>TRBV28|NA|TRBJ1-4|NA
CASSVRQEEKLFF
TGTGCCAGCAGTGTAAGACAGGAAGAAAAACTGTTTTTT
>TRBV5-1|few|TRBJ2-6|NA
CASSLSSGLGGANVLTF
TGCGCCAGCAGCTTGAGTAGCGGCCTGGGTGGGGCCAACGTCCTGACTTTC
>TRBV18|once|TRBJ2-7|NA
CASSPPGRVSEQYF
TGTGCCAGCTCACCACCGGGCAGGGTTAGCGAGCAGTACTTC
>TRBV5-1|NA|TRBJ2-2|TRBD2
CASSLLGLAGERNTGELFF
TGCGCCAGCAGCTTGCTCGGACTAGCGGGAGAACGGAACACCGGGGAGCTGTTTTTT
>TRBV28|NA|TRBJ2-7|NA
CASGIEPPRYEQYF
TGTGCCAGCGGGATTGAGCCGCCGCGGTACGAGCAGTACTTC
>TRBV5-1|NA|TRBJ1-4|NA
CASSPGWGEKLFF
TGCGCCAGCAGCCCAGGGTGGGGTGAAAAACTGTTTTTT
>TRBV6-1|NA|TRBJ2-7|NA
CASSERGHSYEQYF
TGTGCCAGCAGTGAAAGGGGACACTCCTACGAGCAGTACTTC
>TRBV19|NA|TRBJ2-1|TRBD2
CASSMSPPGLAVTEQFF
TGTGCCAGTAGTATGTCCCCCCCGGGACTAGCTGTTACTGAGCAGTTCTTC
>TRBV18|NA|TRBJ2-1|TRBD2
CASSPVLAGGEQFF
TGTGCCAGCTCACCTGTACTAGCGGGCGGTGAGCAGTTCTTC
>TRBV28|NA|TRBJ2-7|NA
CASSLGQSPYEQYF
TGTGCCAGCAGTCTCGGACAGTCGCCCTACGAGCAGTACTTC
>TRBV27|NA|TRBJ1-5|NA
CASSRGRGFGQPQHF
TGTGCCAGCAGCCGCGGGAGAGGGTTCGGTCAGCCCCAGCATTTT
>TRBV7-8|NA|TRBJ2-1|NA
CASSPLGGPNEQFF
TGTGCCAGCAGCCCTCTAGGGGGGCCCAATGAGCAGTTCTTC
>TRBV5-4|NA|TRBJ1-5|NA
CASSLAGAGQPQHF
TGTGCCAGCAGCTTGGCCGGGGCAGGTCAGCCCCAGCATTTT
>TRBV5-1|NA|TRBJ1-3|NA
CASSFGQGAESGNTIYF
TGCGCCAGCAGCTTTGGCCAGGGAGCAGAAAGCGGAAACACCATATATTTT
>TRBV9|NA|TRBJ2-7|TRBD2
CASSVSGLAGGREQYF
TGTGCCAGCAGCGTATCCGGACTAGCGGGAGGTCGGGAGCAGTACTTC
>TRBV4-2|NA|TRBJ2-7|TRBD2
CASSPAGARRIEQYF
TGTGCCAGCAGCCCAGCGGGAGCAAGGAGAATCGAGCAGTACTTC
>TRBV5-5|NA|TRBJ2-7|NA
CASSPHTGPISYEQYF
TGTGCCAGCAGCCCACATACAGGGCCTATCTCCTACGAGCAGTACTTC
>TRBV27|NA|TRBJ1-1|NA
CASSPTGAHTEAFF
TGTGCCAGCAGTCCCACAGGTGCCCACACTGAAGCTTTCTTT
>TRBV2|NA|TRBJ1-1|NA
CASRYTGASGAFF
TGTGCCAGCAGATATACGGGAGCCTCCGGGGCTTTCTTT
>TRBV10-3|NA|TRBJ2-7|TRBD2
CAISVWGLAESEQYF
TGTGCCATCAGTGTCTGGGGACTAGCGGAAAGCGAGCAGTACTTC
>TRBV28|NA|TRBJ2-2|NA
CASSRWGGELFF
TGTGCCAGCAGTAGGTGGGGCGGGGAGCTGTTTTTT
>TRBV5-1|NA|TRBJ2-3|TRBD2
CASSLSGDPSTDTQYF
TGCGCCAGCAGCTTGAGCGGGGATCCTAGCACAGATACGCAGTATTTT
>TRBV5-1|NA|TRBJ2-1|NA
CASSFETPYNEQFF
TGCGCCAGCAGCTTCGAAACCCCCTATAATGAGCAGTTCTTC
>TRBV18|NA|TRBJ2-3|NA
CASSPPTLVTDTQYF
TGTGCCAGCTCACCTCCTACTCTAGTAACAGATACGCAGTATTTT
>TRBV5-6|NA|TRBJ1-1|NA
CASRRTVNTEAFF
TGTGCCAGCAGGAGGACAGTCAACACTGAAGCTTTCTTT
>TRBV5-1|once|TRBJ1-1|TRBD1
CASSSGQGEATEAFF
TGCGCCAGCAGCTCCGGACAGGGGGAGGCCACTGAAGCTTTCTTT
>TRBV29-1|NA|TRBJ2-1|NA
CSLSGFHSYNEQFF
TGCAGTCTGAGCGGCTTTCATTCCTACAATGAGCAGTTCTTC
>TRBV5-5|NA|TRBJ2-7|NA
CASSLRGAIITYEQYF
TGTGCCAGCAGCTTACGAGGGGCTATAATAACCTACGAGCAGTACTTC
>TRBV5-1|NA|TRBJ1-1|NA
CASSSEPLSDAFF
TGCGCCAGCAGCTCCGAACCGCTCTCCGACGCTTTCTTT
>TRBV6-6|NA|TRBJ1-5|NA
CASSPRDGDQPQHF
TGTGCCAGCAGTCCCCGGGACGGAGATCAGCCCCAGCATTTT